The next 8 T cell receptor beta chains were all read from a single sample in a study of shared clonotypes between healthy human individuals. The naive CD8 fraction comprised CD45RO-negative cells positively selected for CCR7 and excluded terminally differentiated effector memory CD45RA+ cells. Repertoires were generated with immunoSEQ multiplex PCR, while TCRdb's copy carries only in-frame clones and drops some. This sample has about 1,800,000 clones; about 95% occur once, and the top ten carry under 1.5%. Sequencing was performed on naive CD8+ T cells sorted from blood. The receptors were sampled from a man in his late teens or twenties in good health.

This chain links TRBV4-3 with TRBJ1-1, with a weak D call TRBD1 (5 bases). Looked up from germline, CDR1 is LGHNA and CDR2 is YSLEER. V gave up 0 bases and J gave up 4 bases, with 9 bases separating them. The CDR3 extends over 14 amino acids. The CDR3 region has the DNA TGCGCCAGCAGCCAAGATCGCGGGGCCACTGAAGCTTTCTTT. Its translation: CASSQDRGATEAFF.

The rearrangement uses TRBV2 and TRBJ2-1; the match to TRBD2 covers 9 bases. The CDR3 is 15 residues long. V trimming: 8 bases; J trimming: 6 bases; junction bases outside the gene matches: 11. Per germline, CDR1 SNHLY and CDR2 FYNNEI. As DNA, the CDR3 is TGTGCCAGCGGGGGTGGCGGGAGGGCCCTCAATGAGCAGTTCTTC. Protein sequence: CASGGGGRALNEQFF.

J is TRBJ2-7 and V is TRBV9; either TRBD1 or TRBD2 may fit D (5 bases each). Trimming took off 4 bases at V and 5 bases at J, with 13 bases between the two ends. The germline CDR1 and CDR2 sequences are SGDLS and YYNGEE. The CDR3 covers 13 residues. CDR3 region: CASSPRGVDEQYF. DNA for the CDR3: TGTGCCAGCAGCCCCCGAGGGGTCGACGAGCAGTACTTC.

This chain connects TRBV30 to TRBJ2-5; unclear D gene. Trimming removed 4 bases from V and 2 bases from J, with 14 bases in between. CDR3 length: 14 amino acids. Germline-derived CDR1 and CDR2 are GTSNPN and SVGIG (reference sequence). DNA of the CDR3: TGTGCCTGGAATCCCACGGTAGTTCAAGAGACCCAGTACTTC. Translating gives CAWNPTVVQETQYF.

This clone was counted a single time. The chain couples TRBV11-2 to TRBJ1-6; possible D gene TRBD1, 6 bases. From germline, CDR1 is SGHAT and CDR2 FQNNGV. This CDR3 is built from 16 residues. The V gene lost 5 bases and the J gene lost 10 bases, with 21 bases spanning the gap. The CDR3 coding sequence is TGTGCCAGCAGCCGGGGGGGCAGGTCGATTGAATCACCCCTCCACTTT. Translating it yields CASSRGGRSIESPLHF.

This rearrangement joins TRBV6-6 to TRBJ2-7; 9 bases are a match to TRBD1. The V gene's germline CDR1 is MNHNY and CDR2 SVGAGI (reference sequence). J was trimmed by 2 bases and V by 2 bases; bases with no gene match: 7. The CDR3 extends over 16 amino acids. The CDR3 loop reads CASSYHRDRVTYEQYF. The DNA of the CDR3 is TGTGCCAGCAGTTACCACCGGGACAGGGTAACCTACGAGCAGTACTTC.

The rearrangement uses TRBV4-3 and TRBJ2-5, with 9 bases identical to TRBD2. The CDR3 length is 17 residues. Per the germline V gene, CDR1 is LGHNA and CDR2 is YSLEER. The ends lost 0 bases at V and 4 bases at J; junction bases unmatched: 9. The CDR3 nucleotides are TGCGCCAGCAGCCAAGAAATAGCGGGAGTGACCGCAGAGACCCAGTACTTC. Translating it yields CASSQEIAGVTAETQYF.

With respect to this clone: Other DNA sequences from this sample encode an identical CDR3 as well. V is TRBV5-6 and J is TRBJ1-5; possibly TRBD1 for D (5 bases). The V gene's germline CDR1 is SGHDT and CDR2 YYEEEE. The CDR3 extends over 13 amino acids. V shed 1 base and J shed 4 bases, with 6 bases lying between them. For the CDR3, the DNA is TGTGCCAGCAGCTTGTGGGGGAATCAGCCCCAGCATTTT. Translating it yields CASSLWGNQPQHF.